Reported below is one T cell receptor beta chain. At the DNA level, this CDR3 is encoded by other sequences in the same sample as well. V was clipped by 0 bases and J by 0 bases, with 11 bases between them. Germline CDR1 and CDR2: SGHDN and FVKESK. The CDR3 consists of 16 residues. TCRdb keeps only in-frame clones here, not all; method: immunoSEQ multiplex PCR. This table has around 49,000 clones, approximately 79% appearing once. The data were taken from a study of OX40 agonist ivuxolimab in advanced cancers. Study context: In this trial design, patients received ivuxolimab intravenously at 0.01 to 10 mg/kg every 2 weeks.

The specimen was CD4+ or CD8+ T cells sorted from blood, collected in a trial of the OX40 agonist ivuxolimab. The chain has TRBV14 and TRBJ1-1; D possibly corresponds to TRBD1 (5 bases). This receptor was obtained from an adult with an advanced solid tumor such as melanoma, head and neck, liver or kidney cancer. In DNA form, the CDR3 reads TGTGCCAGCAGCCAAGATTTAGGACACTTGAACACTGAAGCTTTCTTT. Amino acids: CASSQDLGHLNTEAFF.